This TCR beta chain was profiled in a study of cytomegalovirus exposure and HLA in healthy donors. Study-level results: Roughly uniform sequencing depth across donors was assumed, possibly incorrectly. A later analysis reported that several of the most significant clusters appeared to be linked to common viral pathogens, among them Epstein-Barr virus.

PCR was performed using 60 Vbeta and 13 Jbeta primers. TCRdb's copy holds only in-frame clones and misses some; the assay was immunoSEQ multiplex PCR. In the table there are tens of thousands of clones, around 78% of which are singletons. Points on this clone: The antigen remains undetermined.

CDR3 length equals 15 residues. V was clipped by 7 bases and J by 2 bases, with 13 bases between them. Looked up from germline, CDR1 is SGDLS and CDR2 is YYNGEE. This sequence was found in a female donor in good health and CMV-seronegative. The V gene is TRBV9, the J gene TRBJ2-6; tentative D call: TRBD2 (5 bases). Sequences were obtained from PBMCs. The CDR3 region has the DNA TGTGCCAGCGCCCTGGGGAGCGCTGGGGCCAACGTCCTGACTTTC. Amino acids: CASALGSAGANVLTF.